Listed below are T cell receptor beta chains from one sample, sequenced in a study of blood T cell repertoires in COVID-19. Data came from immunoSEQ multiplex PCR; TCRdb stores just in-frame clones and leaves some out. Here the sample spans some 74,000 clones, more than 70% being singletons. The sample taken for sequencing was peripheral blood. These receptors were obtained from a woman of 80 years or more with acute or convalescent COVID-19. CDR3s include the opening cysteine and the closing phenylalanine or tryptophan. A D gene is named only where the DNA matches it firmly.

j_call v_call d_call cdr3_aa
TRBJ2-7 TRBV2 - CASGGQSYEQYF
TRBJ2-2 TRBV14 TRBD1 CASSLDRRNTGELFF
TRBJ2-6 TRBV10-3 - CAITDRQGGFSGANVLTF
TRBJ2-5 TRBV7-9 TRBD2 CASSLEAGAETQYF
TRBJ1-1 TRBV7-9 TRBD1 CASSLEGQGSTEAFF
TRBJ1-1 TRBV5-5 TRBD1 CASSSRTGDHTEAFF
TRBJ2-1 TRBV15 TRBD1 CATSRAGTGKNEQFF
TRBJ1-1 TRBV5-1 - CASSLAGFSFF
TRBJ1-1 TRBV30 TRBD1 CAWIPTTGANTEAFF
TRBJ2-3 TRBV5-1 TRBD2 CASSLKGLAFSNTQYF